This T cell receptor beta chain came from a study of cytomegalovirus exposure and HLA in healthy donors. With regard to this clone: No antigen is known for it.

Both 60 Vbeta primers and 13 Jbeta primers went into the PCR. The assay was immunoSEQ multiplex PCR, and TCRdb's table has in-frame clones only and misses some. The sample holds about 140,000 clones, 70% to 90% seen once. Regarding the study as a whole: Many donors carried some public TCRs, although rarity characterized most TCR sequences. A later analysis reportedly identified an Asian-associated ancestry cluster as carrying fewer N-insertions than the roughly 720-donor mean.

Sequencing used PBMCs. The TCR comes from a woman aged 40 to 49 in good health and CMV-seronegative.

Here the CDR3 DNA reads TGTGCCAGCAGTGAATGGGGGACAGGGGTGGGAGAGACCCAGTACTTC. Residues: CASSEWGTGVGETQYF. This chain links TRBV6-1 with TRBJ2-5; TRBD1 matches at 10 bases. The CDR3 sequence is 16 residues long. V was clipped by 2 bases and J by 4 bases; unmatched bases: 7. Germline values: CDR1 MNHNS, CDR2 SASEGT.